The 3 T cell receptor beta chains below all came from one sample that was sequenced in a study of blood T cell repertoires in COVID-19. The data were produced by immunoSEQ multiplex PCR, yet TCRdb's version contains in-frame clones alone and is incomplete. This sample has under 300,000 clones, with 80% to 95% found just once. Input material: peripheral blood. These receptors were obtained from a young man with COVID-19, enrolled during active disease.

V and J are TRBV3-1 (or the pseudogene TRBV3-2) and TRBJ2-7, with TRBD2 matching 13 bases. Unmatched junction bases numbered 8, after V lost 5 bases and J lost 4 bases. This CDR3 is built from 16 residues. Germline loops: CDR1 LGHDT, CDR2 YNNKEL (reference sequence). DNA of the CDR3: TGTGCCAGCAGCTCAGGACTAGCGGGGGCCTTTTACGAGCAGTACTTC. Translation gives CASSSGLAGAFYEQYF.

V is TRBV5-4 and J is TRBJ2-3, with TRBD2 matching over 10 bases. The CDR3 has 14 amino acids. Germline CDR1 and CDR2: SGHNT and YYREEE (reference sequence). Germline trimming cut 4 bases from V and 6 bases from J; bases unmatched to any gene: 5. The CDR3, as DNA: TGTGCCAGCAGCCGGGCTAGCGGGGGCGATACGCAGTATTTT. Translation gives CASSRASGGDTQYF.

V and J are TRBV15 and TRBJ2-1; TRBD2 matches 13 bases. Trimming took 5 bases from V and 5 from J; bases not matched to a gene: 6. This CDR3 has 16 residues. CDR1 LNHNV and CDR2 YYDKDF come from the germline V gene (reference sequence). CDR3 sequence: CATSSGTSGIDNEQFF. The CDR3 bases are TGTGCCACCAGCTCAGGGACTAGCGGGATAGACAATGAGCAGTTCTTC.